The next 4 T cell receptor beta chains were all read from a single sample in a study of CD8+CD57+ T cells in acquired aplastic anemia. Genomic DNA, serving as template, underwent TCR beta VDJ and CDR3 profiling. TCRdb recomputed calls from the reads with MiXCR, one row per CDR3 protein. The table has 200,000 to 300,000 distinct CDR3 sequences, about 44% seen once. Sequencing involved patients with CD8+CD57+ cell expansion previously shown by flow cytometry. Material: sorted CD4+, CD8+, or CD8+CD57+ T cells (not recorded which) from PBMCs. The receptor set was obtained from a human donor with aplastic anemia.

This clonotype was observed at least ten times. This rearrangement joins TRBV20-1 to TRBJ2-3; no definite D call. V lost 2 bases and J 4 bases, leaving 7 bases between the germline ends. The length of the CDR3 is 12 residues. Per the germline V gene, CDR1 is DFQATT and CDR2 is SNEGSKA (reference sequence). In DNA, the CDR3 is TGCAGTGCTAGAATTGTCCCAGATACGCAGTATTTT. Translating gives CSARIVPDTQYF.

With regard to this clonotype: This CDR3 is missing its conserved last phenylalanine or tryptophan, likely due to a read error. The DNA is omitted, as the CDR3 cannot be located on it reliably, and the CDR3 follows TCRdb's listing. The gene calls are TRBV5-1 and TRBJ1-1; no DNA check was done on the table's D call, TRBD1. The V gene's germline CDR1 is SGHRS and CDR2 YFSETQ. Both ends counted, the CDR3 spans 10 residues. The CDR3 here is CASSPRGAIS.

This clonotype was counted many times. The CDR3 DNA reads TGTGCCAGCAGCTTGGAAGACGGGAATTCACCCCTCCACTTT. It is translated as CASSLEDGNSPLHF. V is TRBV5-4 and J is TRBJ1-6; D is ambiguous. The CDR3 consists of 14 residues. The V gene's germline CDR1 is SGHNT and CDR2 YYREEE (reference sequence). Trimming took off 0 bases at V and 7 bases at J, with 8 bases between the two ends.

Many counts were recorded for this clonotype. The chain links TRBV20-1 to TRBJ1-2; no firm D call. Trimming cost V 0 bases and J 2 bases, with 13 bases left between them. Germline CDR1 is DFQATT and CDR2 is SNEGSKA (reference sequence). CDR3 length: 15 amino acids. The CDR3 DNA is TGCAGTGCTAGAGATCCGGACCACTTAAACTATGGCTACACCTTC. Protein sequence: CSARDPDHLNYGYTF.